This entry describes one T cell receptor beta chain. Using immunoSEQ multiplex PCR, the repertoire was profiled, and TCRdb retains in-frame clones only, with some absent. The sample has more than 85,000 clones; about 90% are singletons. The data stem from a study of T cell responses to AZD1222 COVID-19 vaccine. There are 16 residues in the CDR3. Germline lookup yields CDR1 MDHEN and CDR2 SYDVKM. Germline trimming cut 3 bases from V and 0 bases from J; bases unmatched to any gene: 6. This sample comprised peripheral blood, obtained on day 0 of AZD1222 vaccination. V usage is TRBV28 and J usage is TRBJ2-7, with 9 positions matching TRBD1. This TCR was recovered from an adult in good health. The CDR3 here is CASSFWPDRGSYEQYF. CDR3 DNA sequence: TGTGCCAGCAGTTTTTGGCCGGACAGGGGCTCCTACGAGCAGTACTTC.